One and the same sample provided the 13 T cell receptor beta chains below, sequenced in a study of glioma-infiltrating T cells. TCR alpha and beta CDR3 regions were amplified from RNA using iRepertoire nested multiplex PCR. MiXCR, run by TCRdb on the multiplex PCR reads, gives a single entry per CDR3 protein. This repertoire shows 160,000 or so distinct CDR3 sequences, about 46% found once; its top ten account for around 4.9%. The material sequenced was glioma tissue, nonneoplastic brain tissue, or PBMCs (not recorded which). The receptors here all came from a human donor with low-grade glioma or glioblastoma, undergoing nonglioma brain surgery, or in good health (not recorded which).

This clonotype has only a few counts. The chain joins TRBV12-3 or TRBV12-4 to TRBJ1-5; 7 bases agree with TRBD1. V shed 8 bases, J shed 9 bases, and the junction held 13 bases outside the gene matches. The CDR3 runs 14 residues. CDR3 region: CASSRDSAGVPQHF. In nucleotides, the CDR3 is TGTGCCAGCTCCCGGGACAGCGCAGGAGTGCCCCAGCATTTT.

This clonotype was counted once. The junction and the germline gene differ at one end; a read error may be behind it. This chain connects TRBV29-1 to TRBJ2-1, with TRBD2 as a possible D gene (5 bases). Germline CDR1 and CDR2: SQVTM and ANQGSEA. The CDR3 has 14 amino acids. CDR3 residues: CSVPELGRGSEQLF. In nucleotides, the CDR3 is TGCAGCGTCCCTGAACTAGGGCGAGGAAGTGAGCAGCTCTTC.

This clonotype is medium-sized by share. V is TRBV6-1 and J is TRBJ2-5; 9 positions agree with TRBD1. The CDR3 runs to 13 residues. CDR1 MNHNS and CDR2 SASEGT come from the germline V gene. J gave up 3 bases and V 5 bases, and 1 base lay outside the gene matches. Here the CDR3 reads CASSRDREETQYF. The DNA of the CDR3 is TGTGCCAGCAGTAGGGACAGGGAAGAGACCCAGTACTTC.

This chain joins TRBV28 and TRBJ2-7; D tentatively reads TRBD1 or TRBD2 (5 bases each). From germline, CDR1 is MDHEN and CDR2 SYDVKM. The length of the CDR3 is 15 residues. Trimming shortened V by 10 bases and J by 2 bases, and 21 bases separated the two germline ends. CDR3 loop: CAMSTISRGPYEQYF. Here the CDR3 DNA reads TGTGCCATGTCCACAATATCGAGGGGACCCTACGAGCAGTACTTC.

The sample holds a few counts of this clonotype. The chain joins TRBV20-1 to TRBJ2-7, with D possibly being TRBD2 (6 bases). Trimming pared 0 bases from V and 2 bases from J, leaving 14 bases between. The CDR3 is 15 residues long. Germline V gene sequence: CDR1 DFQATT, CDR2 SNEGSKA (reference sequence). The CDR3 here is CSAREIGRGPYEQYF. For the CDR3, the DNA is TGCAGTGCTAGAGAGATTGGGCGGGGACCCTACGAGCAGTACTTC.

This clonotype was seen repeatedly, ten times or more. The rearrangement links TRBV10-3 to TRBJ1-5, with a possible D match to TRBD1 (5 bases). The V gene lost 3 bases and the J gene lost 6 bases, with 12 bases spanning the gap. The CDR3 is 14 residues long. The V gene's germline CDR1 is ENHRY and CDR2 SYGVKD. The CDR3 here is CAISEQGEGQPQHF. The CDR3 DNA follows: TGTGCCATCAGTGAACAAGGGGAAGGTCAGCCCCAGCATTTT.

Worth noting for this clonotype: A single base separates this from a much larger clone, so it may be a read error. The chain is built from TRBV7-9 and TRBJ2-7; D is possibly TRBD1 (6 bases). The V end was cut by 2 bases, the J end by 5 bases, with 22 bases between. Germline V gene sequence: CDR1 SEHNR, CDR2 FQNEAQ (reference sequence). The CDR3 covers 17 residues. The CDR3 sequence: CASSLSIAGQRQHEQYF. The DNA for the CDR3 is TGTGCCAGCAGCTTAAGCATCGCAGGACAGAGACAGCACGAGCAGTACTTC.

This clonotype came up a few times. The chain couples TRBV3-1 to TRBJ2-1; 7 nucleotides match TRBD2. V shed 3 bases and J 7 bases; nucleotides not matched to a gene: 6. The germline gives CDR1 LGHDT, CDR2 YNNKEL (reference sequence). There are 14 residues in the CDR3. CDR3 in DNA: TGTGCCAGCAGCCAGATGGCTAGCGGTAATGAGCAGTTCTTC. Protein sequence: CASSQMASGNEQFF.

The rearrangement links TRBV12-3 or TRBV12-4 to TRBJ1-2; tentative D call: TRBD1 (6 bases). The CDR3 contains 15 residues. Deletions cut 3 bases from V and 6 bases from J, with 17 bases between. The CDR3 DNA sequence: TGTGCCAGCAGTTTCCAAAAGACAGGAAGGGATGGCTACACCTTC. It yields the protein CASSFQKTGRDGYTF.

Remarks on this clonotype: Given the absence of the conserved phenylalanine or tryptophan at the CDR3 end, a read error is likely. The chain employs TRBV18 and TRBJ2-3, with 9 bases matching TRBD2. This CDR3 comprises 16 residues. V was clipped by 4 bases and J by 3 bases; unmatched bases: 8. From germline, CDR1 is KGHSH and CDR2 LQKENI. CDR3 DNA: TGTGCCAGCTCACAACGACCGGGACTAGCAACAGATACGCAGTATCTT. Protein sequence: CASSQRPGLATDTQYL.

In regard to this clonotype: Sequence at one end of the junction differs from germline and may be a read error. The rearrangement links TRBV11-2 to TRBJ2-5; D gene unclear. The V gene's germline CDR1 is SGHAT and CDR2 FQNNGV. The CDR3 is 11 residues long. CDR3 sequence: CASSLVETKYF. CDR3 nucleotide sequence: TGTGCCAGCAGCTTAGTTGAGACCAAGTACTTC.

This chain uses TRBV2 with TRBJ1-5; unclear D gene. The V gene's germline CDR1 is SNHLY and CDR2 FYNNEI. Deletions cut 6 bases from V and 0 bases from J, with 9 bases between. The length of the CDR3 is 14 residues. The CDR3 nucleotides are TGTGCCAGCAGAGCGGAATATAGCAATCAGCCCCAGCATTTT. This gives the protein CASRAEYSNQPQHF.

In this sample, this clonotype turned up many times. The V gene is TRBV28, the J gene TRBJ1-2, with D unclear. Trimming cost V 4 bases and J 4 bases, with 19 bases left between them. Germline values: CDR1 MDHEN, CDR2 SYDVKM. The CDR3 runs to 16 residues. CDR3 region: CASSSLSALRAYGYTF. CDR3 in DNA: TGTGCCAGCAGTTCTCTCTCCGCTCTCAGAGCCTATGGCTACACCTTC.